This T cell receptor beta chain was observed in a study of blood T cell repertoires in COVID-19. About the study: Acute and convalescent COVID-19 samples came from the United States, Italy and Spain. In each case, the material was cDNA or gDNA derived from T cells, B-cell-depleted T cells, or PBMCs.

V gave up 5 bases and J gave up 14 bases, with 16 bases separating them. This CDR3 region has 13 residues. Germline CDR1 reads LNHDA; CDR2 reads SQIVND (reference sequence). Repertoires were generated with immunoSEQ multiplex PCR, while TCRdb's copy carries only in-frame clones and drops some. Of 140,000 to 150,000 clones listed, around four fifths are singletons. The receptor comes from a human donor in a cohort sampled during active COVID-19. The material sequenced was peripheral blood. The chain employs TRBV19 and TRBJ1-6, with unresolved D. This CDR3 is CASSPRVSLALHF. Written as DNA, the CDR3 is TGTGCCAGTAGTCCCCGGGTTTCCCTCGCCCTCCACTTT.